This T cell receptor beta chain was sequenced during a study of T cell changes during pregnancy in multiple sclerosis. TCRdb's copy holds only in-frame clones and misses some; the assay was immunoSEQ multiplex PCR. The sample comprises 65,000 to 85,000 clones, nearly 95% of which are singletons, and 0.12% to 0.15% rests with the top ten. This CDR3 comprises 17 residues. V lost 4 bases, J lost 1 base, and 11 bases stayed unmatched. Per germline, CDR1 SGHRS and CDR2 YFSETQ. The origin of this receptor is a female donor with multiple sclerosis, enrolled in a pregnancy study. The sample was CD4+ T cells from peripheral blood mononuclear cells, taken after pregnancy. The chain has TRBV5-1 and TRBJ2-1; TRBD2 aligns across 7 bases. Written as DNA, the CDR3 is TGCGCCAGCAGCCAGGCGCCTAGCGGAACTTCCTACAATGAGCAGTTCTTC. The encoded protein is CASSQAPSGTSYNEQFF.